This TCR beta chain comes out of a study of shared clonotypes between healthy human individuals. Germline loops: CDR1 LGHNA, CDR2 YNFKEQ. The CDR3 loop spans 16 amino acids. V trimming: 3 bases; J trimming: 4 bases; junction bases outside the gene matches: 9. Samples underwent the assay at deep level. The repertoire was sequenced with immunoSEQ multiplex PCR; TCRdb's copy has only in-frame clones and lacks some. The profile shows a few million clones, roughly 93% of them singletons. Sequenced material: naive CD4+ T cells from PBMCs. The subset denotes: CD45RA+ positively selected. This chain connects TRBV4-2 to TRBJ2-3, with 8 bases that match TRBD2. This receptor was taken from a man in his late teens or twenties in good health. Some clones in this sample may be carry-over from other donors' samples. CDR3: CASSHMRRGVADTQYF. CDR3 in DNA: TGTGCCAGCAGCCACATGCGGCGGGGGGTAGCAGATACGCAGTATTTT.